Presented here are 30 T cell receptor beta chains from one specimen sequenced in a study of blood T cell repertoires in COVID-19. The assay was immunoSEQ multiplex PCR, and TCRdb's table has in-frame clones only and misses some. The data hold more than 95,000 clones, with approximately 90% observed a single time. Sequenced input: peripheral blood. These receptors came from a human donor in a cohort sampled during active COVID-19.

This clone came up once. The rearrangement links TRBV11-2 to TRBJ1-5; D may be TRBD1 (5 bases). Germline CDR1 and CDR2: SGHAT and FQNNGV. V gave up 1 base and J gave up 1 base, with 8 bases separating them. The CDR3 covers 15 residues. The CDR3 reads CASSLGGQSNQPQHF. The CDR3 nucleotides are TGTGCCAGCAGCTTAGGAGGACAAAGCAATCAGCCCCAGCATTTT.

The chain employs TRBV3-1 (or the pseudogene TRBV3-2) and TRBJ1-2; D is perhaps TRBD1 (5 bases). CDR3 length: 16 residues. The V gene's germline CDR1 is LGHDT and CDR2 YNNKEL (reference sequence). The V gene lost 6 bases and the J gene lost 2 bases, with 19 bases spanning the gap. DNA for the CDR3: TGTGCCAGCAGGGCTCCTCAGGACACGAAGAACTATGGCTACACCTTC. Protein product: CASRAPQDTKNYGYTF.

The J gene is TRBJ1-1, the V gene TRBV19; no definite D call. Between the trimmed V and J ends, which lost 0 bases and 10 bases, there was a span of 15 bases. CDR1 and CDR2 (germline): LNHDA, SQIVND (reference sequence). The CDR3 length is 14 residues. The CDR3, as DNA: TGTGCCAGTAGTATAGAAGCAGCGGCCCCTGGAGCTTTCTTT. Encoded protein: CASSIEAAAPGAFF.

The CDR3 nucleotides are TGTGCCAGCAGTGACCCAACCGGGACAGGGACTTTTACGGGGGCCAGTGAGCAGTTCTTC. Translation gives CASSDPTGTGTFTGASEQFF. J is TRBJ2-1 and V is TRBV6-1; 9 bases align to TRBD1. Trimming at V came to 3 bases and at J to 9 bases, leaving 24 bases not matched to a gene. Per the germline V gene, CDR1 is MNHNS and CDR2 is SASEGT. The CDR3 is 20 residues long.

V is TRBV5-1 and J is TRBJ1-1, with 7 positions matching TRBD1. The CDR3 loop spans 13 amino acids. The J segment lost 4 bases and the V segment lost 5 bases, leaving 5 bases of the junction unmatched. Germline V lookup: CDR1 SGHRS, CDR2 YFSETQ. As DNA, the CDR3 is TGCGCCAGCAGTACAGGGGTTTCCACTGAAGCTTTCTTT. Translation: CASSTGVSTEAFF.

J is TRBJ2-7 and V is TRBV24-1; 9 nucleotides match TRBD1. The V and J ends lost 3 bases and 2 bases, in that order; junction bases with no gene match: 7. CDR1 KGHDR and CDR2 SFDVKD come from the germline V gene. CDR3 size: 16 residues. The CDR3 loop reads CATSDHSGTGTYEQYF. CDR3 sequence (DNA): TGTGCCACCAGTGATCACTCTGGGACAGGGACCTACGAGCAGTACTTC.

The V call is TRBV2, the J call TRBJ2-1; 7 positions match TRBD2. Germline loops: CDR1 SNHLY, CDR2 FYNNEI. This CDR3 is built from 14 residues. V gave up 7 bases and J gave up 3 bases; unmatched junction bases: 6. The CDR3, as DNA: TGTGCCAGCAAGAGGGCTAGCGGCTACAATGAGCAGTTCTTC. This gives the protein CASKRASGYNEQFF.

The chain employs TRBV4-1 and TRBJ1-1; 10 bases align to TRBD1. Losses at the gene ends were 3 bases for V and 0 bases for J; bases not matched to a gene: 13. The CDR3 sequence is 19 residues long. Germline CDR1 is MGHRA and CDR2 is YSYEKL. The CDR3 sequence is CASSHEPGQGPAMNTEAFF. The DNA of the CDR3 is TGCGCCAGCAGCCATGAACCGGGACAGGGGCCGGCAATGAACACTGAAGCTTTCTTT.

The V and J genes are TRBV7-2 and TRBJ2-7; TRBD1 is a possible D gene (6 bases). The CDR3 extends over 15 amino acids. With 5 bases removed from V and 0 bases from J, the gap between germline ends came to 14 bases. From germline, CDR1 is SGHTA and CDR2 FQGNSA. The CDR3 DNA is TGTGCCAGCAGCATCACAGGGTTAGCCTCCTACGAGCAGTACTTC. This translates into CASSITGLASYEQYF. The complete variable domain, with remaining parts taken from reference TRBV7-2 and TRBJ2-7, reads GAGVSQSPSNKVTEKGKDVELRCDPISGHTALYWYRQSLGQGLEFLIYFQGNSAPDKSGLPSDRFSAERTGGSVSTLTIQRTQQEDSAVYLCASSITGLASYEQYFGPGTRLTVT.

This sequence joins TRBV6-5 and TRBJ2-5; TRBD2 is a possible D gene (6 bases). Germline values: CDR1 MNHEY, CDR2 SVGAGI. V lost 6 bases and J lost 5, with 16 bases in between. The CDR3 is 14 amino acids. CDR3 DNA sequence: TGTGCCAGCAGGGGAGGATACTCGGGGGAGACCCAGTACTTC. Translated, it gives CASRGGYSGETQYF.

This clone was picked up one time. The rearrangement uses TRBV19 and TRBJ2-6; 12 bases line up with TRBD1. V trimming: 5 bases; J trimming: 0 bases; junction bases outside the gene matches: 5. Germline CDR1 is LNHDA and CDR2 is SQIVND (reference sequence). This CDR3 is 18 amino acids long. As DNA, the CDR3 is TGTGCCAGTAGTTCCGGGACAGGGGGCACCTCTGGGGCCAACGTCCTGACTTTC. It is translated as CASSSGTGGTSGANVLTF.

This clone was seen once. The genes are TRBV18 and TRBJ2-7; 7 bases line up with TRBD1. The V and J ends lost 8 bases and 3 bases, in that order; junction bases with no gene match: 16. Germline V lookup: CDR1 KGHSH, CDR2 LQKENI. The CDR3 runs 16 residues. The CDR3 coding sequence is TGTGCCAGCACAACCGGGGTAGGCCAGGGGGACTACGAGCAGTACTTC. It specifies CASTTGVGQGDYEQYF.

This clone was detected only once. The CDR3 region is CSARLRDTQYF. CDR3 DNA: TGCAGTGCTAGACTCCGAGATACGCAGTATTTT. This rearrangement joins TRBV20-1 to TRBJ2-3; D not certain. V lost 2 bases and J lost 5, with 5 bases in between. CDR3 size: 11 residues. Germline V gene data show CDR1 as DFQATT and CDR2 as SNEGSKA (reference sequence).

The V and J genes are TRBV11-3 and TRBJ1-1, with unresolved D. The germline V gene encodes CDR1 SGHNT and CDR2 YENEEA. V lost 0 bases and J lost 7, with 15 bases in between. CDR3 length: 15 amino acids. CDR3 nucleotide sequence: TGTGCCAGCAGCTTAGAAGGCAGAGCACGGGATGAAGCTTTCTTT. Protein product: CASSLEGRARDEAFF.

This clone was seen only once. DNA for the CDR3: TGTGCCACCGGGGCAGGGGGAACCTCCTACGAGCAGTACTTC. Its protein product is CATGAGGTSYEQYF. The chain has TRBV11-3 and TRBJ2-7, with TRBD1 matching over 7 bases. The CDR3 extends over 14 amino acids. Germline-derived CDR1 and CDR2 are SGHNT and YENEEA. V shed 10 bases, J shed 0 bases, and the junction held 9 bases outside the gene matches.

The genes are TRBV7-6 and TRBJ2-1; 8 positions match TRBD2. This CDR3 spans 16 amino acids. Trimming removed 6 bases from V and 1 base from J; junction bases left unmatched: 8. Germline assignment: CDR1 SGHVS and CDR2 FNYEAQ. For the CDR3, the DNA is TGTGCCAGCAGTCCAGGCACGGGGGGGTCCTACAATGAGCAGTTCTTC. Residues: CASSPGTGGSYNEQFF.

The chain has TRBV6-1 and TRBJ1-5; 8 bases fit TRBD1. Trimming cost V 2 bases and J 15 bases; bases outside gene matches: 18. The CDR3 is 16 amino acids. Germline CDR1 MNHNS, CDR2 SASEGT. CDR3 amino acids: CASSEQGAGTRLIGHF. The CDR3 coding sequence is TGTGCCAGCAGTGAACAGGGGGCGGGCACGCGTCTTATAGGGCATTTT.

The chain couples TRBV5-6 to TRBJ2-7; D remains ambiguous. Germline V lookup: CDR1 SGHDT, CDR2 YYEEEE. The CDR3 consists of 11 residues. Trimming shortened V by 4 bases and J by 1 base, and 3 bases separated the two germline ends. The CDR3 bases are TGTGCCAGCAGCGTATCCTACGAGCAGTACTTC. It codes for CASSVSYEQYF. The full variable domain, completed using reference TRBV5-6 and TRBJ2-7, is DAGVTQSPTHLIKTRGQQVTLRCSPKSGHDTVSWYQQALGQGPQFIFQYYEEEERQRGNFPDRFSGHQFPNYSSELNVNALLLGDSALYLCASSVSYEQYFGPGTRLTVT.

The chain links TRBV4-2 to TRBJ2-5, with D tentatively TRBD2 (6 bases). V lost 4 bases and J 1 base, leaving 16 bases between the germline ends. This CDR3 has 16 amino acids. Germline lookup yields CDR1 LGHNA and CDR2 YNFKEQ. The CDR3 is CASSLEGMGGQETQYF. The CDR3, as DNA: TGTGCCAGCAGCCTAGAAGGGATGGGGGGCCAAGAGACCCAGTACTTC.

This rearrangement joins TRBV4-1 to TRBJ1-1; tentatively, D is TRBD1 (5 bases). This CDR3 has 19 amino acids. Trimming stripped 2 bases from V and 1 base from J, with 23 bases between. The germline gives CDR1 MGHRA, CDR2 YSYEKL. The CDR3 reads CASSQLQWTISPANTEAFF. DNA of the CDR3: TGCGCCAGCAGCCAACTTCAATGGACAATATCTCCGGCGAACACTGAAGCTTTCTTT.

The CDR3: CASSFGKQVSSTDTQYF. Written as DNA, the CDR3 is TGTGCCAGCAGCTTCGGCAAACAGGTTTCTAGCACAGATACGCAGTATTTT. The rearrangement links TRBV7-8 to TRBJ2-3, with D perhaps matching TRBD1 (5 bases). CDR3 size: 17 residues. With 3 bases removed from V and 0 bases from J, the gap between germline ends came to 16 bases. The germline V gene has CDR1 SGHVS and CDR2 FQNEAQ.

This chain joins TRBV7-9 and TRBJ2-7, with TRBD1 as a possible D gene (6 bases). V lost 5 bases to trimming and J lost 0 bases, with 14 bases between them. This CDR3 has 15 residues. Germline CDR1 SEHNR, CDR2 FQNEAQ (reference sequence). The CDR3 nucleotides are TGTGCCAGCAGCCCGATGGCAGGGGCCTCCTACGAGCAGTACTTC. This translates into CASSPMAGASYEQYF.

J is TRBJ1-3 and V is TRBV2; 9 bases align to TRBD1. Trimming removed 4 bases from V and 4 bases from J; junction bases left unmatched: 8. The CDR3 sequence is 16 residues long. Per germline, CDR1 SNHLY and CDR2 FYNNEI. CDR3 in DNA: TGTGCCAGCAGTGTTCCTACAGGGGGCAGGGGAAACACCATATATTTT. Translated, it gives CASSVPTGGRGNTIYF. Using reference TRBV2 and TRBJ1-3 for the parts outside the CDR3, the full variable domain is EPEVTQTPSHQVTQMGQEVILRCVPISNHLYFYWYRQILGQKVEFLVSFYNNEISEKSEIFDDQFSVERPDGSNFTLKIRSTKLEDSAMYFCASSVPTGGRGNTIYFGEGSWLTVV.

About this clone: The sample has other DNA sequences that encode this CDR3 too. The V call is TRBV18, the J call TRBJ2-3, with 10 positions matching TRBD1. V shed 6 bases and J 0 bases; nucleotides not matched to a gene: 3. In germline, CDR1 is KGHSH, CDR2 LQKENI. CDR3 length: 15 residues. The CDR3 is CASSPGQGSTDTQYF. The CDR3 DNA sequence: TGTGCCAGCTCCCCGGGACAGGGGAGCACAGATACGCAGTATTTT.

This chain uses TRBV7-2 with TRBJ1-3, with a weak D call TRBD1 (5 bases). The CDR3 extends over 14 amino acids. Trimming took off 5 bases at V and 4 bases at J, with 12 bases between the two ends. Germline CDR1 reads SGHTA; CDR2 reads FQGNSA. The CDR3 reads CASSKTDSGNTIYF. The DNA of the CDR3 is TGTGCCAGCAGCAAGACAGATTCCGGAAACACCATATATTTT. The whole variable domain, filled in from reference TRBV7-2 and TRBJ1-3, reads GAGVSQSPSNKVTEKGKDVELRCDPISGHTALYWYRQSLGQGLEFLIYFQGNSAPDKSGLPSDRFSAERTGGSVSTLTIQRTQQEDSAVYLCASSKTDSGNTIYFGEGSWLTVV.

The V call is TRBV7-3, the J call TRBJ2-3; 8 bases align to TRBD2. Germline CDR1 is SGHTA and CDR2 is FQGTGA. The CDR3 has 15 amino acids. The V gene end was trimmed by 2 bases and the J gene end by 2 bases; junction bases not matched to a gene: 3. CDR3 in amino acids: CASSLAGGFTDTQYF. The CDR3 DNA reads as TGTGCCAGCAGCTTAGCGGGGGGATTCACAGATACGCAGTATTTT. Drawing the rest from reference TRBV7-3 and TRBJ2-3, the complete variable domain is GAGVSQTPSNKVTEKGKYVELRCDPISGHTALYWYRQSLGQGPEFLIYFQGTGAADDSGLPNDRFFAVRPEGSVSTLKIQRTERGDSAVYLCASSLAGGFTDTQYFGPGTRLTVL.

The chain carries TRBV5-1 and TRBJ1-2; TRBD1 matches 12 bases. The germline V gene encodes CDR1 SGHRS and CDR2 YFSETQ. The CDR3 has 13 amino acids. V trimming: 7 bases; J trimming: 3 bases; junction bases outside the gene matches: 1. The CDR3 is CASGTGGDYGYTF. The CDR3 DNA reads TGCGCCAGCGGGACAGGGGGCGACTATGGCTACACCTTC.

The chain employs TRBV3-1 (or the pseudogene TRBV3-2) and TRBJ1-1; TRBD1 is a possible D gene (6 bases). Between the trimmed V and J ends, which lost 1 base and 6 bases, there was a span of 12 bases. The germline V gene has CDR1 LGHDT and CDR2 YNNKEL (reference sequence). The CDR3 runs to 14 residues. CDR3 sequence reads: CASSQASGVSEAFF. CDR3 nucleotides: TGTGCCAGCAGCCAAGCGTCAGGGGTTTCTGAAGCTTTCTTT.

This chain connects TRBV10-3 to TRBJ1-2; D is undetermined. The germline V and J ends were trimmed by 10 bases and 4 bases, with 19 bases remaining between them. The CDR3 length is 14 residues. Germline-derived CDR1 and CDR2 are ENHRY and SYGVKD. The CDR3 is CATLHGVGSYGYTF. CDR3 sequence (DNA): TGTGCCACCCTCCACGGGGTAGGCAGCTATGGCTACACCTTC.

This chain connects TRBV28 to TRBJ1-1; possible D gene TRBD1, 5 bases. The CDR3 covers 12 residues. Germline CDR1 reads MDHEN; CDR2 reads SYDVKM. Trimming removed 6 bases from V and 1 base from J, with 6 bases in between. The CDR3 DNA is TGTGCCAGCAGAACAGGGAACACTGAAGCTTTCTTT. It yields the protein CASRTGNTEAFF.